The T cell receptor beta chain described here comes from a study of response to subunit inactivated influenza vaccine. CDR1 is MNHEY and CDR2 is SVGEGT in the germline V gene. J lost 0 bases, V lost 8 bases, and 11 bases had no gene match. CDR3 size: 17 residues. Using its own MiXCR run on the RT-PCR reads, TCRdb lists one record per CDR3 protein. The sample contains a few hundred thousand distinct CDR3 sequences, 13% to 15% of which appear only once. Study-level points and caveats: The authors suggested that every seasonal influenza vaccination recruits few new T cells.

This clonotype has a handful of counts. Its target is unknown. The rearrangement links TRBV6-2 or TRBV6-3 to TRBJ2-1; TRBD2 matches 9 bases. Sequenced here: PBMCs from blood, sampled 11 to 12 days after vaccination. The sequence derives from a man between 50 and 59 years old who received an inactivated influenza vaccine. The chain's CDR3 is CASATRASGDSYNEQFF. The DNA for the CDR3 is TGTGCCAGCGCGACTCGAGCTAGCGGGGACTCCTACAATGAGCAGTTCTTC.